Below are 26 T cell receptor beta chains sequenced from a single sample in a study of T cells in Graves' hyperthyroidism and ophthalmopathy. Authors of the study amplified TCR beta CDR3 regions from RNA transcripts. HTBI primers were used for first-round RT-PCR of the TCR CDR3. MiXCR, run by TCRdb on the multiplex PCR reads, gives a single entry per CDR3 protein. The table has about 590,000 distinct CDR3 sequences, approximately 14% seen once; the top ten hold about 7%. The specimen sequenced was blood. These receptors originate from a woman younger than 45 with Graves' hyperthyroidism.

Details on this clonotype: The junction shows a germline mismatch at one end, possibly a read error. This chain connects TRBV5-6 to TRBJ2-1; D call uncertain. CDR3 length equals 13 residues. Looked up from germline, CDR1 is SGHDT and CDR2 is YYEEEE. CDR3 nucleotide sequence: TGTGCCGGCAGCTTGTTGGGTGGCAATGAGCAGTTCTTC. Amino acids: CAGSLLGGNEQFF.

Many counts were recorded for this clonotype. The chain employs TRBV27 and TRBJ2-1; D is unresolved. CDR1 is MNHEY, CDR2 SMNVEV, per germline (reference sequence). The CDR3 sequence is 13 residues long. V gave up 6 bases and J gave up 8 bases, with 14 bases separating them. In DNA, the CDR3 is TGTGCCAGCAGGGATGCTCTAAGGGATGAGCAGTTCTTC. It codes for CASRDALRDEQFF.

CDR3 protein: CASSLRRTSGSIVIQYF. The CDR3 nucleotides read TGTGCCAGCAGCTTGCGCAGGACTAGCGGGAGTATCGTCATTCAGTACTTC. The chain has TRBV13 and TRBJ2-4; 13 bases map to TRBD2. The V gene end was trimmed by 3 bases and the J gene end by 9 bases; junction bases not matched to a gene: 11. The CDR3 extends over 17 amino acids. Germline V gene sequence: CDR1 PRHDT, CDR2 FYEKMQ (reference sequence).

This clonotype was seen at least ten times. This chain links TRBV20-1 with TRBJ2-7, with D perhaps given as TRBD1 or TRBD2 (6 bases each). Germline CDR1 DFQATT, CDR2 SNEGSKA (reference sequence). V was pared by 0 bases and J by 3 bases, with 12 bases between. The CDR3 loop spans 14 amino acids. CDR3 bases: TGCAGTGCTAGAGAAAGAGGGGGGTACTACGAGCAGTACTTC. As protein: CSARERGGYYEQYF.

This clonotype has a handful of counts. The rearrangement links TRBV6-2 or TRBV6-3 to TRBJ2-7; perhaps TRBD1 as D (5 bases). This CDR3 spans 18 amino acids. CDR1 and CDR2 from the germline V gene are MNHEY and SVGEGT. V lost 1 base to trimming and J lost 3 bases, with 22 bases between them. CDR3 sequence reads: CASSYWSQDTSHLYEQYF. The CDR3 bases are TGTGCCAGCAGTTACTGGAGCCAGGACACTTCTCATCTCTACGAGCAGTACTTC.

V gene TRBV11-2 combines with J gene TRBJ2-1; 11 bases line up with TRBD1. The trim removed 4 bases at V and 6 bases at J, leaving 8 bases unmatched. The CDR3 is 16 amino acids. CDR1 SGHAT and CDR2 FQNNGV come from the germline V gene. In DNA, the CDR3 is TGTGCCAGCAGCTCCGGGTTGGACAGGGGGCGCAATGAGCAGTTCTTC. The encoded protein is CASSSGLDRGRNEQFF.

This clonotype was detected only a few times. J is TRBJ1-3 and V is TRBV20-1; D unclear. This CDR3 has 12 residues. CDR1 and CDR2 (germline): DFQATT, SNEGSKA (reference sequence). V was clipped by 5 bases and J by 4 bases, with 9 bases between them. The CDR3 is CSAPHGGNTIYF. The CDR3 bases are TGCAGTGCTCCACATGGGGGAAACACCATATATTTT.

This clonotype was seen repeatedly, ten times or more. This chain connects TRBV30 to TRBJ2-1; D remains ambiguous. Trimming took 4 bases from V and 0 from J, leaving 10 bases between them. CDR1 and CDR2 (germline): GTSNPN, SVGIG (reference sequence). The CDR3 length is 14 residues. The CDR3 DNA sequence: TGTGCCTGGAACCTTCCTCGCTCCTACAATGAGCAGTTCTTC. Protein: CAWNLPRSYNEQFF.

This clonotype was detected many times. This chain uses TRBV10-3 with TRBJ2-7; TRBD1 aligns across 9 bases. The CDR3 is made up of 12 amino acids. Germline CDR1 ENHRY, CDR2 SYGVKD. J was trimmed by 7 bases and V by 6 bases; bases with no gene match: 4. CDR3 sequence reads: CAIRRDREEQYF. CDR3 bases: TGTGCCATCAGACGGGACAGGGAAGAGCAGTACTTC.

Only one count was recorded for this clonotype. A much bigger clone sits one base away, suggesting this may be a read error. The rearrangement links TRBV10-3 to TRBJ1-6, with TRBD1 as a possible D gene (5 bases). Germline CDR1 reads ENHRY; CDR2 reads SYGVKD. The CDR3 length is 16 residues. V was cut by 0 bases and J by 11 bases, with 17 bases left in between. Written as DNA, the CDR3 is TGTGCCATCAGTGAGTCGGGGAGGACCGGACATCCACCCCTCCACTTT. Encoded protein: CAISESGRTGHPPLHF.

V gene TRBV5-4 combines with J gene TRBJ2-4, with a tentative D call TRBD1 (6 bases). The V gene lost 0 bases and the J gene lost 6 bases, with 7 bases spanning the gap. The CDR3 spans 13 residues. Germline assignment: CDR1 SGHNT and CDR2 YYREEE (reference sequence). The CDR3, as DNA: TGTGCCAGCAGCTTGGAGGGGGTAAACATTCAGTACTTC. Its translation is CASSLEGVNIQYF.

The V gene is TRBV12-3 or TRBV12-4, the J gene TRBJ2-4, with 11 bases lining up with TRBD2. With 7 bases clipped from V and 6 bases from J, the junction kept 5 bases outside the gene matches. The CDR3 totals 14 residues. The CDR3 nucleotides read TGTGCCAGCACTCTAGCGGGAGGCACAAACATTCAGTACTTC. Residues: CASTLAGGTNIQYF.

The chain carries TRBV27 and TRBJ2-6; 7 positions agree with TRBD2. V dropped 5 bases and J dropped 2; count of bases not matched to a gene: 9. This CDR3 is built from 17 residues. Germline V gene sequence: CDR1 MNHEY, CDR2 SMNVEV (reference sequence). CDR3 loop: CASSPGLVQTGANVLTF. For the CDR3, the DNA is TGTGCCAGCAGTCCCGGACTAGTACAAACTGGGGCCAACGTCCTGACTTTC.

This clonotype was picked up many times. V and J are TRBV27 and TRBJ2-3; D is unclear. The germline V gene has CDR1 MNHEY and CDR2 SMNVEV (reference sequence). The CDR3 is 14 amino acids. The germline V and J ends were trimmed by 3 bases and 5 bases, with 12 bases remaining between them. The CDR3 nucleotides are TGTGCCAGCAGTTTTGTGAGCCCTGGAGATACGCAGTATTTT. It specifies CASSFVSPGDTQYF.

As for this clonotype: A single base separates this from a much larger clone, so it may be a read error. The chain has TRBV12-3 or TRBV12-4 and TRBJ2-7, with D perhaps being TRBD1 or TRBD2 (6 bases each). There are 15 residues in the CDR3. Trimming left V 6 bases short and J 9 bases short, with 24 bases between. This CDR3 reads CASSTFGGLGDGQYF. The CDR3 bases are TGTGCCAGCAGCACATTTGGGGGGCTAGGGGACGGGCAGTACTTC.

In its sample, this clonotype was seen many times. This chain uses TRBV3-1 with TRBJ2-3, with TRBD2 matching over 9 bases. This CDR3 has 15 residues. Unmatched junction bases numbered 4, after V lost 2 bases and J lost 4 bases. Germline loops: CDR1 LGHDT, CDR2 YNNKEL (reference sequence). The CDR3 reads CASSQFSGSPDTQYF. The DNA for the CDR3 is TGTGCCAGCAGCCAATTTAGCGGGAGCCCAGATACGCAGTATTTT.

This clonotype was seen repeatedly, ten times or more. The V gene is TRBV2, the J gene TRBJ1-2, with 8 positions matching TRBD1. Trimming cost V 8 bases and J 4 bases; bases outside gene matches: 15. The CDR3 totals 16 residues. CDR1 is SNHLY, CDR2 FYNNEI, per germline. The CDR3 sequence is CASPAPGGEVGYGYTF. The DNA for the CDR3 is TGTGCCAGCCCGGCCCCAGGGGGCGAGGTTGGCTATGGCTACACCTTC.

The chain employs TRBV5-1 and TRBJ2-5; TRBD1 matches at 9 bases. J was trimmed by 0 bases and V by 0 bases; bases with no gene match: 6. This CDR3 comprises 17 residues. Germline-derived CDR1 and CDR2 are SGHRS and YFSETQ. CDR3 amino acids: CASSLGGTGPYQETQYF. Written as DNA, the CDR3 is TGCGCCAGCAGCTTGGGAGGGACAGGGCCGTACCAAGAGACCCAGTACTTC.

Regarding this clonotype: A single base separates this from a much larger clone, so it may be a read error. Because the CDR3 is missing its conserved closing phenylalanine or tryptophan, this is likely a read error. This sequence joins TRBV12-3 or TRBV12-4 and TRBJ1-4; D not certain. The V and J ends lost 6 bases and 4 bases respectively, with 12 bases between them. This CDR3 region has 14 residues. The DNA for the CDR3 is TGTGCCAGCAGCCCAACAGCTATTAATGAAAAACTGTTTTCT. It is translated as CASSPTAINEKLFS.

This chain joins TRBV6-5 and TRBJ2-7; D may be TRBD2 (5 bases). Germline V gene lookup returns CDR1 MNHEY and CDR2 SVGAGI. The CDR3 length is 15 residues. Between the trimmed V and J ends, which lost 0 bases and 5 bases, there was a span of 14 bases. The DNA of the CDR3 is TGTGCCAGCAGTTACTCTGCGGCCGGGGTAAACGAGCAGTACTTC. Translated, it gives CASSYSAAGVNEQYF.

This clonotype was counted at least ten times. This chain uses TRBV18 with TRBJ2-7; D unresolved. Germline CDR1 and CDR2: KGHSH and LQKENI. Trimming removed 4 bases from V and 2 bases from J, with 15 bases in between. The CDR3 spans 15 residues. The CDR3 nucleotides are TGTGCCAGCTCACTAGGGTCTACAGAAACCTACGAGCAGTACTTC. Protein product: CASSLGSTETYEQYF.

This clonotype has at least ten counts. The CDR3 DNA sequence: TGTGCCAGCAGTTCCCCCACCGGGACTAGCGTGAGCGGGGAGCTGTTTTTT. Amino acids: CASSSPTGTSVSGELFF. The V and J genes are TRBV7-2 and TRBJ2-2; 10 bases line up with TRBD2. The CDR3 is 17 amino acids. After removal of 6 bases from V and 7 bases from J, the junction contained 14 bases not matched to a gene. Germline V gives CDR1 SGHTA, CDR2 FQGNSA.

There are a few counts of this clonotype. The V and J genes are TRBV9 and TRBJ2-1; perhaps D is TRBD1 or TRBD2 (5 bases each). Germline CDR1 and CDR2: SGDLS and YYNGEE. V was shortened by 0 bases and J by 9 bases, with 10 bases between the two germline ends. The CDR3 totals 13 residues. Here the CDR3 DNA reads TGTGCCAGCAGCGTAGCGCCAGGGAGTGAGCAGTTCTTC. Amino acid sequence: CASSVAPGSEQFF.

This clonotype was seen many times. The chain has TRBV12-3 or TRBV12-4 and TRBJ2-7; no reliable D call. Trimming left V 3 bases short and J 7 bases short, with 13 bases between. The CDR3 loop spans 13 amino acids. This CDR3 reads CASSFYGKGEQYF. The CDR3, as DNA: TGTGCCAGCAGTTTTTACGGTAAAGGGGAGCAGTACTTC.

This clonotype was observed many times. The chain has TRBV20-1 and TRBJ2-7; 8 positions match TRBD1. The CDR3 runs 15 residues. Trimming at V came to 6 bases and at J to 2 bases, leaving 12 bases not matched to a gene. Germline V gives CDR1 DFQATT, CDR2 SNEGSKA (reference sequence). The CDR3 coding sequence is TGCAGTGCAACTCCCCAGGCAGGGGGCCCCTACGAGCAGTACTTC. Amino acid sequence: CSATPQAGGPYEQYF.

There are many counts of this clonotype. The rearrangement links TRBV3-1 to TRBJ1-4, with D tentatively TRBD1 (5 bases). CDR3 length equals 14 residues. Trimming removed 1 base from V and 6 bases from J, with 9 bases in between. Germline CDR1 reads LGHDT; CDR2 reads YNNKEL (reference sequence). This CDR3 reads CASSQVGVDEKLFF. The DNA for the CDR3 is TGTGCCAGCAGCCAAGTAGGGGTAGATGAAAAACTGTTTTTT.